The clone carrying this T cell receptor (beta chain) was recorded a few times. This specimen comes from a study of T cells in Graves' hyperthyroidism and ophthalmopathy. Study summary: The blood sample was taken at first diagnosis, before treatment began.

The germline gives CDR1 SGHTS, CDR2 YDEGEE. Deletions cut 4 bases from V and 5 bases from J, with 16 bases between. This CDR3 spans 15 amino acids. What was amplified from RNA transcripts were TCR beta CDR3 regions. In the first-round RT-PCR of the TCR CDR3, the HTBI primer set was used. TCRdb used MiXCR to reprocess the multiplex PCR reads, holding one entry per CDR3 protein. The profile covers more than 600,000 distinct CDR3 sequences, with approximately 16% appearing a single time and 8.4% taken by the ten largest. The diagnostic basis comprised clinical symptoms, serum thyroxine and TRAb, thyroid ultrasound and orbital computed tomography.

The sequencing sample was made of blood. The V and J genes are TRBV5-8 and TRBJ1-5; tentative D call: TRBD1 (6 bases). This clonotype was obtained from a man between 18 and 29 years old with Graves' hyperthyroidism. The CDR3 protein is CASSHLAGVYQPQHF. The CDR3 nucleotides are TGTGCCAGCAGCCATTTGGCAGGGGTCTATCAGCCCCAGCATTTT.